The rows below give T cell receptor beta chains drawn from one sample of a study of long-term antiretroviral therapy in people with HIV. TCRdb's table, derived via immunoSEQ multiplex PCR, lists solely in-frame clones and lacks some. The table shows roughly 18,000 clones, with approximately 78% occurring only once. The sequences come from unsorted PBMCs, collected at the start of antiretroviral therapy, before treatment. The receptors were sampled from a middle-aged woman with HIV. Both conserved end residues are part of each CDR3. D genes are given only for firm matches. Clone size appears in some rows only: once, few, many, or a class for an expanded clone.

cdr3_nt cdr3_aa v_call clone_size j_call d_call
TGTGCCTGGAGTGTACAAACAGGAGCTTACACCTTC CAWSVQTGAYTF TRBV30 NA TRBJ1-2 NA
TGTGCCAGCAGTGCCCGGGGGGAGACCCAGTACTTC CASSARGETQYF TRBV2 once TRBJ2-5 NA
TGCGCCAGCAGCTACCCCCCCACAGGGGAAGGAAACACCATATATTTT CASSYPPTGEGNTIYF TRBV10-1 NA TRBJ1-3 TRBD1
TGTGCCAGTAGTCCGAGCCCGGCAGCCGCTTTCTTT CASSPSPAAAFF TRBV19 NA TRBJ1-1 NA
TGCGCCACCATCAACCAGACCATCTATAATTCACCCCTCCACTTT CATINQTIYNSPLHF TRBV5-1 NA TRBJ1-6 NA
TGTGCCAGCAGCGCGACAGGGGGGAACAATCAGCCCCAGCATTTT CASSATGGNNQPQHF TRBV9 few TRBJ1-5 TRBD1
TGTGCCAGCAGCCAAAAGGGCGGAGATGGCACAGATACGCAGTATTTT CASSQKGGDGTDTQYF TRBV4-2 NA TRBJ2-3 NA
TGTGCCAGCAGCCAAGCTATGAGACAGAGCGCTGAAGCTTTCTTT CASSQAMRQSAEAFF TRBV4-2 once TRBJ1-1 NA
TGTGCCAGCAGCCAACTACAGGGGCCGGGTTACACCTTC CASSQLQGPGYTF TRBV4-2 NA TRBJ1-2 TRBD1
TGCGCCAGCAGCTTTCTAGGGGGCGAAACCGGGGAGCTGTTTTTT CASSFLGGETGELFF TRBV5-1 medium-sized TRBJ2-2 TRBD1
TGTGCCAGCAGCCCCCGGGACAGACGGACAGATACGCAGTATTTT CASSPRDRRTDTQYF TRBV5-6 once TRBJ2-3 TRBD1
TGTGCCAGCAGCCCCCCCGAGGGTGGCTACACCTTC CASSPPEGGYTF TRBV7-9 NA TRBJ1-2 NA
TGTGCCAGCAGCTTAGAGTTAGGGGGGCGCATGTACACCGGGGAGCTGTTTTTT CASSLELGGRMYTGELFF TRBV7-2 few TRBJ2-2 NA
TGCGCCAGCCGGTTTTCGGGGGGGCAAGATACGCAGTATTTT CASRFSGGQDTQYF TRBV5-1 NA TRBJ2-3 TRBD2
TGTGCCAGTAGCAGGGACAGGGGTCAGCCCCAGCATTTT CASSRDRGQPQHF TRBV19 NA TRBJ1-5 TRBD1
TGTGCCAGCAGGGGGGCTCTCACTGAAGCTTTCTTT CASRGALTEAFF TRBV2 few TRBJ1-1 NA
TGTGCCATCAGTGAACTGGGGCCCACTTCACCCCTCCACTTT CAISELGPTSPLHF TRBV10-3 NA TRBJ1-6 NA
TGTGCCAGCAGGGGAACTGGGGGGGGTGGCAGACGAAGCAATCAGCCCCAGCATTTT CASRGTGGGGRRSNQPQHF TRBV28 NA TRBJ1-5 NA
TGTGCCACCAGCAGAGGAGGGAATCAGCCCCAGCATTTT CATSRGGNQPQHF TRBV15 few TRBJ1-5 NA
TGTGCCAGTAGTATGAGATGGACAGGGAGAGACGAAAAACTGTTTTTT CASSMRWTGRDEKLFF TRBV19 NA TRBJ1-4 TRBD1
TGTGCCAGCAGCGTAGGTCTGGGCGGCGAGCAGTACTTC CASSVGLGGEQYF TRBV9 NA TRBJ2-7 NA
TGTGCCAGCAGTTTTCCAGGTGCGGTTGGCTACACCTTC CASSFPGAVGYTF TRBV28 NA TRBJ1-2 NA
TGTGCCAGCAGTTTAAACAGAGGAGGCTACACCTTC CASSLNRGGYTF TRBV28 NA TRBJ1-2 NA
TGTGCTAGTGCCCATAGCGGGGGCACAGATACGCAGTATTTT CASAHSGGTDTQYF TRBV12-5 NA TRBJ2-3 TRBD2
TGCAGTGCTAGTTTCCATCGGCGGACCTTC CSASFHRRTF TRBV20-1 NA TRBJ1-2 NA
TGTGCCTGGAGTGCCGACGGTATGGGACGATTCACAGATACGCAGTATTTT CAWSADGMGRFTDTQYF TRBV30 NA TRBJ2-3 NA
TGTGCCAGCAGTCAGGGAGGGGTCACTGAAGCTTTCTTT CASSQGGVTEAFF TRBV6-1 NA TRBJ1-1 NA
TGTGCCAGCAGTTTGTCGGCGACAGGGGACGGCTACACCTTC CASSLSATGDGYTF TRBV28 few TRBJ1-2 TRBD1
TGTGCCAGCAGCCCGCACCAAAACTCTGGAAACACCATATATTTT CASSPHQNSGNTIYF TRBV14 NA TRBJ1-3 NA
TGTGCCTGGAGTGTACCGGGGGGGAATTCACCCCTCCACTTT CAWSVPGGNSPLHF TRBV30 few TRBJ1-6 NA
TGTGCCAGCAGTCCGGGACTAGCGGGGGGGCCGTCAGAGACCCAGTACTTC CASSPGLAGGPSETQYF TRBV27 NA TRBJ2-5 TRBD2
TGTGCCAGCAAGCCCAGGGGGCTTGCGGGGGAGCTGTTTTTT CASKPRGLAGELFF TRBV9 once TRBJ2-2 TRBD1
TGTGCCAGCAGTTCCCCGTACGGCACAGATACGCAGTATTTT CASSSPYGTDTQYF TRBV27 NA TRBJ2-3 NA
TGTGCCAGCAGGTTGGGACAGGGAGGCTACAATGAGCAGTTCTTC CASRLGQGGYNEQFF TRBV6-5 NA TRBJ2-1 TRBD1
TGTGCCAGCAGTACCCTGGGGTCCGCTGGAAACACCATATATTTT CASSTLGSAGNTIYF TRBV6-6 NA TRBJ1-3 NA
TGTGCCAGCTCACCACCGAGACGCGGGGAGGCCTACGAGCAGTACTTC CASSPPRRGEAYEQYF TRBV18 NA TRBJ2-7 NA
TGTGCCAGCAGTTACTCGATCAGGGGCTCTGGCTACACCTTC CASSYSIRGSGYTF TRBV6-5 NA TRBJ1-2 NA